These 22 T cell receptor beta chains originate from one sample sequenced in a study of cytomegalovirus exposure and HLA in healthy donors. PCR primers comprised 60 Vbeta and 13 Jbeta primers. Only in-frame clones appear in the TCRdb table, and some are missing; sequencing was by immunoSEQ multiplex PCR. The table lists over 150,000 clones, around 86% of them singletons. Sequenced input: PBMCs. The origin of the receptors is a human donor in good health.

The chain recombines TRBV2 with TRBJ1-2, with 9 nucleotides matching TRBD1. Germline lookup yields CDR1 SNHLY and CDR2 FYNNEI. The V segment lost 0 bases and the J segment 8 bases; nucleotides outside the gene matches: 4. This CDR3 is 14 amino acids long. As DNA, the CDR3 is TGTGCCAGCAGTGAAGCCGGGACAGGGTGGGGCTACACCTTC. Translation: CASSEAGTGWGYTF.

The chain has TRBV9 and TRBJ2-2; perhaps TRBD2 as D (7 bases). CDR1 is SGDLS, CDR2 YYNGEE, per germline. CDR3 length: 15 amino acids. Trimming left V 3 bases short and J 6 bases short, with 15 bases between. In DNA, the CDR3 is TGTGCCAGCAGCGCCCAGAGGGGGGGTCCCGGGGAGCTGTTTTTT. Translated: CASSAQRGGPGELFF.

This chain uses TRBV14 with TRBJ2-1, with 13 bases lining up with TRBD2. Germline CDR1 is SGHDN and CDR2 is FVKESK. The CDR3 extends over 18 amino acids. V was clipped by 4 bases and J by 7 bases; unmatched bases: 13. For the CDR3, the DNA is TGTGCCAGCAGCCCTTTTGTCCCGGGACTAGCGGGGACAAATGAGCAGTTCTTC. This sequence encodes CASSPFVPGLAGTNEQFF.

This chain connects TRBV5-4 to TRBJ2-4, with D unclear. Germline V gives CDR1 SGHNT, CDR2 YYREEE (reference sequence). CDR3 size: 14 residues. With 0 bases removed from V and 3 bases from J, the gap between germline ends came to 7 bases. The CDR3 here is CASSLDSFKNIQYF. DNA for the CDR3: TGTGCCAGCAGCTTGGACAGCTTCAAAAACATTCAGTACTTC.

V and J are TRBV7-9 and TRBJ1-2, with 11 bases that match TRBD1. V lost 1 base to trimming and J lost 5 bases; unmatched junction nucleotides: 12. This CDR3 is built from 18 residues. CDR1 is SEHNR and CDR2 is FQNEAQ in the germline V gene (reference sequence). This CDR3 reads CASSLVWTGGALGYGYTF. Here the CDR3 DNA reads TGTGCCAGCAGCTTAGTTTGGACAGGGGGCGCTTTGGGATATGGCTACACCTTC.

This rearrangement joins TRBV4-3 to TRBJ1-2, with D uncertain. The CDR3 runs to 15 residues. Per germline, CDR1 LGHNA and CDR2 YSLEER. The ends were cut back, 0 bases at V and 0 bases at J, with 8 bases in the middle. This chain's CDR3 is CASSQDSESNYGYTF. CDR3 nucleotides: TGCGCCAGCAGCCAAGATAGCGAGTCTAACTATGGCTACACCTTC.

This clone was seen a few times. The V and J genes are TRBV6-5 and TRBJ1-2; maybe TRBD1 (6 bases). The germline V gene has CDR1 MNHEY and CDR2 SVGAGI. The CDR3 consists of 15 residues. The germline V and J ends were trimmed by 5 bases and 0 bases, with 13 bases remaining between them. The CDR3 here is CASSRRQAANYGYTF. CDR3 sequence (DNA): TGTGCCAGCAGTCGAAGACAGGCAGCTAACTATGGCTACACCTTC.

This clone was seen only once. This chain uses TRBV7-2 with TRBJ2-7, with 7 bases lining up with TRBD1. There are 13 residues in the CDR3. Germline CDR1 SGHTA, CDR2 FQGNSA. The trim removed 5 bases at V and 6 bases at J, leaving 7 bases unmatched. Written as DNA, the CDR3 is TGTGCCAGCAGCATGACAGGGAAAAGCGAGCAGTACTTC. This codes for CASSMTGKSEQYF.

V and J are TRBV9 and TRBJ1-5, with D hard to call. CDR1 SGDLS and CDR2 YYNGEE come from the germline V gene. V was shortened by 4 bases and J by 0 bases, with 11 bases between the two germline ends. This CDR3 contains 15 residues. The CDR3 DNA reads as TGTGCCAGCAGCAAGACACCAAATAGCAATCAGCCCCAGCATTTT. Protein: CASSKTPNSNQPQHF.

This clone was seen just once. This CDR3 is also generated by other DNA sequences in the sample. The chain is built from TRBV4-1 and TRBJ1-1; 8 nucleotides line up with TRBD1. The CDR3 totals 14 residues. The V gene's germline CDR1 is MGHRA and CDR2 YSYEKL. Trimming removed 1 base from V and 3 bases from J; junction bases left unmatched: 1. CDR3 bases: TGCGCCAGCAGCCAAGGACAGGGGTACACTGAAGCTTTCTTT. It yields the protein CASSQGQGYTEAFF.

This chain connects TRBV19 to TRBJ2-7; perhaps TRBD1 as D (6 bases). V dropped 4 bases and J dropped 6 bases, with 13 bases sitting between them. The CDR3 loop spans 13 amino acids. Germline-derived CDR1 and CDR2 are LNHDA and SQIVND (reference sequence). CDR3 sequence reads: CASSRGPLGEQYF. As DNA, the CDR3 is TGTGCCAGTAGTAGGGGGCCCTTGGGCGAGCAGTACTTC.

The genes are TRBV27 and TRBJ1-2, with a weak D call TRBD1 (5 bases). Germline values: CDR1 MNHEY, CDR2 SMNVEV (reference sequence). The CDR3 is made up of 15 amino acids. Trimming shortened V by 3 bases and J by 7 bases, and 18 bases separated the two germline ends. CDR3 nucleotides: TGTGCCAGCAGTTTGAAGGTGGGGGGGACGGGTGGCTACACCTTC. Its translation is CASSLKVGGTGGYTF.

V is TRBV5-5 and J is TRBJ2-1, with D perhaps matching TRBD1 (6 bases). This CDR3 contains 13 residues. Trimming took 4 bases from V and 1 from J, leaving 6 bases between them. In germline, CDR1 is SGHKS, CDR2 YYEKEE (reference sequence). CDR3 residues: CASSGTSYNEQFF. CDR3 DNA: TGTGCCAGCAGCGGGACATCCTACAATGAGCAGTTCTTC.

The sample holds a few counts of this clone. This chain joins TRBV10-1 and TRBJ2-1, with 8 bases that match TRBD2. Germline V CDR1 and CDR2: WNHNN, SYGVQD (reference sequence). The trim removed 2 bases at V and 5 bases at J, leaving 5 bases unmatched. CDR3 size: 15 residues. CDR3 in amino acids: CASSETSGNNNEQFF. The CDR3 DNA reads TGCGCCAGCAGTGAGACTAGCGGTAACAACAATGAGCAGTTCTTC.

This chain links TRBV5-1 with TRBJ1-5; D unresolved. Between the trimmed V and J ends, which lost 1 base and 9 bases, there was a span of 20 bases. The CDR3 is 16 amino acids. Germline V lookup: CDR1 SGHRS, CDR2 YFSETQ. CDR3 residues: CASSLRTDAVCRPQHF. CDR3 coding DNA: TGCGCCAGCAGCTTGAGAACAGACGCTGTTTGTAGGCCCCAGCATTTT.

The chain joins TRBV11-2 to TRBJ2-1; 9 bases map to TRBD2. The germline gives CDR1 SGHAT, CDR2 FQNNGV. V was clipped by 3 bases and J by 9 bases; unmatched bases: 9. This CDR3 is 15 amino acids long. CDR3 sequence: CASSFGGGAGSEQFF. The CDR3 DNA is TGTGCCAGCAGCTTCGGCGGGGGGGCCGGGAGTGAGCAGTTCTTC.

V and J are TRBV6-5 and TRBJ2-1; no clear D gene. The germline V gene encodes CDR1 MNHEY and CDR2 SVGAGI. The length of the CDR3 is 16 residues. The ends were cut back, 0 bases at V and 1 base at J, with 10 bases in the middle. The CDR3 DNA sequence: TGTGCCAGCAGTTACTCGCCCAACTTATCCTACAATGAGCAGTTCTTC. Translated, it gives CASSYSPNLSYNEQFF.

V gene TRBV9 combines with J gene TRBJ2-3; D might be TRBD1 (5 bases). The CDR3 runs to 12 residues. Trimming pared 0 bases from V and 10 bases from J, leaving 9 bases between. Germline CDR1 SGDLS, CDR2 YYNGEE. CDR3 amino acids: CASSVEGPPQYF. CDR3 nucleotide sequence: TGTGCCAGCAGCGTAGAGGGGCCTCCGCAGTATTTT.

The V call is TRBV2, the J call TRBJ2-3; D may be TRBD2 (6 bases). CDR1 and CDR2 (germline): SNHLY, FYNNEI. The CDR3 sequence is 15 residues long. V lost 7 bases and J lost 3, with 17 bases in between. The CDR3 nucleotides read TGTGCCAGCAATCGTGAAGCAGGGACTACAGATACGCAGTATTTT. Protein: CASNREAGTTDTQYF.

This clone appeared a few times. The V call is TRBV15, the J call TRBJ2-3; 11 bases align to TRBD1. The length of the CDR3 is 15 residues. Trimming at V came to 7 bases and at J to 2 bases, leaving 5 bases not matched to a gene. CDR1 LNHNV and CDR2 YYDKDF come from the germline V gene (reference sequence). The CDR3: CATTVGQGVTDTQYF. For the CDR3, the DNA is TGTGCCACCACTGTGGGACAGGGGGTCACAGATACGCAGTATTTT.

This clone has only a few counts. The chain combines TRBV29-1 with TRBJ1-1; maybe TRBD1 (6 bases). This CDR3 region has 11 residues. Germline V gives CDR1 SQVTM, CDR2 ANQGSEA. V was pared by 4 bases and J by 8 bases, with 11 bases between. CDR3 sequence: CSVVAGEEAFF. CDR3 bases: TGCAGCGTTGTGGCAGGGGAAGAAGCTTTCTTT.

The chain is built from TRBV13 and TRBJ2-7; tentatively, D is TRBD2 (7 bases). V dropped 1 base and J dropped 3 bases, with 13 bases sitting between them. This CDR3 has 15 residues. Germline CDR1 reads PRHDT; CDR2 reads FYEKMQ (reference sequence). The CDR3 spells CASSLVGGPFYEQYF. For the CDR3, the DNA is TGTGCCAGCAGCTTAGTCGGGGGGCCCTTCTACGAGCAGTACTTC.